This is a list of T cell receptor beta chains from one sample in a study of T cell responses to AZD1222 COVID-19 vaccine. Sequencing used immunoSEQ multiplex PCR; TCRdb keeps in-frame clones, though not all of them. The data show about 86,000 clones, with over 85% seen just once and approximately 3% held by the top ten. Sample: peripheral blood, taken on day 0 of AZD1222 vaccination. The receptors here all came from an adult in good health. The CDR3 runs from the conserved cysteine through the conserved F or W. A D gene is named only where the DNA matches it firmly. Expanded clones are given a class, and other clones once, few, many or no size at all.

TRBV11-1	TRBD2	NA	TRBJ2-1	TGTGCCAGCAGCTCGACTAGCGGGAGACAGAATGAGCAGTTCTTC	CASSSTSGRQNEQFF
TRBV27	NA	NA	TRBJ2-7	TGTGCCAGCAGTTTATCGGGTCCTTCGGGTTACGAGCAGTACTTC	CASSLSGPSGYEQYF
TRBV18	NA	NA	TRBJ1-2	TGTGCCAGCTCACCAGGGGCATACCGGGCAAAGCCTAACTATGGCTACACCTTC	CASSPGAYRAKPNYGYTF
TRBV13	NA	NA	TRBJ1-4	TGTGCCAGCAGCTTGACAAGGTTCCTCGGGGCTCTAATGAAACTGTTTTTT	CASSLTRFLGALMKLFF
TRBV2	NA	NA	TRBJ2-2	TGTGCCAGCAGTGAGCAGGACACGAACACCGGGGAGCTGTTTTTT	CASSEQDTNTGELFF
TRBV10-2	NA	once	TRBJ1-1	TGCGCCAGCACCCCAGATCCGAACACTGAAGCTTTCTTT	CASTPDPNTEAFF
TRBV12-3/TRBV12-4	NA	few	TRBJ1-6	TGTGCCAGCAGTTTTTCCCCGGGGTCACCCCTCCACTTT	CASSFSPGSPLHF
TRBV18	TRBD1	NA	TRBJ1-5	TGTGCCAGCTCCTCACAGGGGAGCAATCAGCCCCAGCATTTT	CASSSQGSNQPQHF
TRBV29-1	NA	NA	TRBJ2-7	TGCAGCGTTGGGTCGCAGGTCTACGAGCAGTACTTC	CSVGSQVYEQYF
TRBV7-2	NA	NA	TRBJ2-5	TGTGCCAGCAGCTTAGCGCGGTGGCCAGGGGAGGAGACCCAGTACTTC	CASSLARWPGEETQYF
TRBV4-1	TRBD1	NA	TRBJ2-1	TGCGCCAGCAGCCAAGTAAAGGGACAGGTCTACAATGAGCAGTTCTTC	CASSQVKGQVYNEQFF
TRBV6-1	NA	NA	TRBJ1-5	TGTGCCAGCAGTGAATTAAGTTGGCCCCAGCATTTT	CASSELSWPQHF
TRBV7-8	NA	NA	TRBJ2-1	TGTGCCAGCAGCTTAAGGCCAGAGGACAATGAGCAGTTCTTC	CASSLRPEDNEQFF
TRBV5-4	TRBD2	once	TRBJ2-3	TGTGCCAGCAGCTTGGCCTCTAGCGGGTCGTCAGATACGCAGTATTTT	CASSLASSGSSDTQYF
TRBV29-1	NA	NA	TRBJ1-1	TGCAGCGCCGGACGGAACTTGAACACTGAAGCTTTCTTT	CSAGRNLNTEAFF
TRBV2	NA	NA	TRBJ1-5	TGTGCCAGCAGTGGACAGAGTGTCAGTCAGCCCCAGCATTTT	CASSGQSVSQPQHF
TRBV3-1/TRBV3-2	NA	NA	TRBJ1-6	TGTGCCAGCAGCCAAGAACAGCGGCTATTATCACCCCTCCACTTT	CASSQEQRLLSPLHF
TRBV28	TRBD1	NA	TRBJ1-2	TGTGCCCTCAGGGGGGTGGGGTATGGCTACACCTTC	CALRGVGYGYTF
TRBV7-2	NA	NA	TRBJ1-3	TGTGCCAGCAGCTTAACAGCCTCTGGAAACACCATATATTTT	CASSLTASGNTIYF
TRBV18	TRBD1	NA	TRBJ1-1	TGTGCCAGCTCACTTCGACAGGGAGAAACAGCTTTCTTT	CASSLRQGETAFF
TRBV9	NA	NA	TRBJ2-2	TGTGCCAGCAGCGTCCCACAGGGAGGTAACACCGGGGAGCTGTTTTTT	CASSVPQGGNTGELFF
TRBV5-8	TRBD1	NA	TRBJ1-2	TGTGCCAGCAGCTTGGACAGGGGAACGGATGGCTACACCTTC	CASSLDRGTDGYTF
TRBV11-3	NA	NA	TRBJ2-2	TGTGCCAGCAGCTCCGGTGGGTTGGGGGGGCCCCCGGGGACCGGGGAGCTGTTTTTT	CASSSGGLGGPPGTGELFF
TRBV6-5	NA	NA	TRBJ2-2	TGTGCCAGCCGGGTCGGGAATTCTTACACCGGGGAGCTGTTTTTT	CASRVGNSYTGELFF
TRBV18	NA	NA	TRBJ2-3	TGTGCCAGCTCGCCAGCCGTCCCGGGGCCCACAGATACGCAGTATTTT	CASSPAVPGPTDTQYF
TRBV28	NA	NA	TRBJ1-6	TGTGCCAGCAGTTTCGACACATCCGGCTCACCCCTCCACTTT	CASSFDTSGSPLHF
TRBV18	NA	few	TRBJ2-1	TGTGCCAGCTCACCACCGGACACTTACTCCTACAATGAGCAGTTCTTC	CASSPPDTYSYNEQFF
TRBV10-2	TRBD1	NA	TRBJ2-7	TGCGCCAGCAGTGCAACAGGGGACTACGAGCAGTACTTC	CASSATGDYEQYF
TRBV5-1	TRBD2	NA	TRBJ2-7	TGCGCCAGCAGCTTGGCCGCGGGAGGTCCTTACGAGCAGTACTTC	CASSLAAGGPYEQYF
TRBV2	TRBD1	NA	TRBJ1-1	TGTGCCGGGGGACAGGGGAACACTGAAGCTTTCTTT	CAGGQGNTEAFF
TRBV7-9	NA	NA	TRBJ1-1	TGTGCCAGCAGCTTTCCGACAGATACTGAAGCTTTCTTT	CASSFPTDTEAFF
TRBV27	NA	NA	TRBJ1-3	TGTGCCAGCAGTCCGACACAGGCCCTCTCTGGAAACACCATATATTTT	CASSPTQALSGNTIYF
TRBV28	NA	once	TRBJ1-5	TGTGCCAGCAGTTTACCAGCGACAGGGCCCCAGCATTTT	CASSLPATGPQHF
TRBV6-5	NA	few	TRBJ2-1	TGTGCCAGCACCAGTTTCAATGAGCAGTTCTTC	CASTSFNEQFF
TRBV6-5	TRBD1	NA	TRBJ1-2	TGTGCCAGCAGCCCAGACAGGGGGCTCTTCGGCTACACCTTC	CASSPDRGLFGYTF
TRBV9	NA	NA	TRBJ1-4	TGTGCCAGCAGCGTAGAAGGCTTAGTTGGCGAAAAACTGTTTTTT	CASSVEGLVGEKLFF
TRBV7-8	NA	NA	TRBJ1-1	TGTGCCAGCAGCTTTCTCGGGCAGGGGCTCATGGATGAAGCTTTCTTT	CASSFLGQGLMDEAFF
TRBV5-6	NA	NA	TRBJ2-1	TGTGCCAGCAGCCCGGACAGCTACAATGAGCAGTTCTTC	CASSPDSYNEQFF
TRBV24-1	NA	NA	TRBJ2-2	TGTGCCACCAGCCCTCAGATCTCCTACTCGAACACCGGGGAGCTGTTTTTT	CATSPQISYSNTGELFF
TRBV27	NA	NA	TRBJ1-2	TGTGCCAGCAGTTTAGTAGGCGCCTCCAGGGCCTTCAATGGCTACACCTTC	CASSLVGASRAFNGYTF
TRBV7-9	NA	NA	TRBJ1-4	TGTGCCAGCAGCACATTTTTCCGAGGGGGTGAAAAACTGTTTTTT	CASSTFFRGGEKLFF
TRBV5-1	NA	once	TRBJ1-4	TGCGCCAGCAGCTTCCGTCCAAGGTCTGCAACTAATGAAAAACTGTTTTTT	CASSFRPRSATNEKLFF